This T cell receptor beta chain came from a study of T cell changes during pregnancy in multiple sclerosis. The assay was immunoSEQ multiplex PCR, and TCRdb's table has in-frame clones only and misses some. The sample lists approximately 30,000 clones; 87% were seen once. CDR1 and CDR2 from the germline V gene are MNHEY and SMNVEV (reference sequence). CDR3 length equals 14 residues. V lost 3 bases and J 1 base, leaving 6 bases between the germline ends. The sample here was CD8+ T cells from peripheral blood mononuclear cells, taken in the first trimester of pregnancy. This chain connects TRBV27 to TRBJ2-2, with no clear D. The TCR was taken from a female donor with multiple sclerosis, enrolled in a pregnancy study. The CDR3 DNA is TGTGCCAGCAGTTTCCAACAGAACACCGGGGAGCTGTTTTTT. This sequence encodes CASSFQQNTGELFF.